Reported below is one TCR beta chain. Treatment denoted: oral pan-JAK inhibitor, 5-10 mg twice daily. The data were taken from a study of CD8+ T cells in alopecia areata. For the study at large: The tofacitinib course ran for 6 to 18 months and was followed by 6 months off drug.

Germline V gene sequence: CDR1 SNHLY, CDR2 FYNNEI. This CDR3 spans 13 amino acids. The V gene lost 8 bases and the J gene lost 9 bases, with 16 bases spanning the gap. Extraction of RNA preceded its reverse transcription into cDNA, which served as the sequencing template. Data came from immunoSEQ multiplex PCR; TCRdb stores just in-frame clones and leaves some out. This table holds 90,000 to 130,000 clones, around 50% found once. J is TRBJ1-4 and V is TRBV2; weak D call: TRBD1 (5 bases). The specimen comprised CD8+ T cells sorted from blood, sampled at week 24, from a patient treated with tofacitinib. This TCR was sampled from a human donor with alopecia areata. The CDR3 bases are TGTGCCAGCTTTCGGGGGTTGGATCAAAAACTGTTTTTT. Protein: CASFRGLDQKLFF. The full variable domain, in which reference TRBV2 and TRBJ1-4 provide the parts outside the CDR3, is EPEVTQTPSHQVTQMGQEVILRCVPISNHLYFYWYRQILGQKVEFLVSFYNNEISEKSEIFDDQFSVERPDGSNFTLKIRSTKLEDSAMYFCASFRGLDQKLFFGSGTQLSVL.